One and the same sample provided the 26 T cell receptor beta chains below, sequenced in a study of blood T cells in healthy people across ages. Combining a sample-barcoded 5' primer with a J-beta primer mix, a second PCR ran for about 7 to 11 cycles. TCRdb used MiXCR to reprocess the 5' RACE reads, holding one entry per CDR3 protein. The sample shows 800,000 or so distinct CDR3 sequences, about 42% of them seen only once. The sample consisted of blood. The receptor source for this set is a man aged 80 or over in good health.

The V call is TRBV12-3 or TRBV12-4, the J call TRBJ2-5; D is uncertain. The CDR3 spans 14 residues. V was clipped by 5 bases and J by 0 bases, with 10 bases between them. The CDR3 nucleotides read TGTGCCAGCAGTGTCGGCAGGTACCAAGAGACCCAGTACTTC. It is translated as CASSVGRYQETQYF.

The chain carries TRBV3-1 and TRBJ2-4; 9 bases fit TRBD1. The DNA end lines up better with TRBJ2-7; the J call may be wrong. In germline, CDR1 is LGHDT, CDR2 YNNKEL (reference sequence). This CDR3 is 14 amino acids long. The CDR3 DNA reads TGTGCCAGCAGCCCACAGGGGGCGGCTCTCGAGCAGTACTTC. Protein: CASSPQGAALEQYF.

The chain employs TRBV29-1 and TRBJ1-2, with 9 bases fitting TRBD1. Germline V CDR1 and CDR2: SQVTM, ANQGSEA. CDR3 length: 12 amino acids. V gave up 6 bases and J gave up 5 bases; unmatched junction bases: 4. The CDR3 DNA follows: TGCAGCGTGGGGGACAGGGAGTATGGCTACACCTTC. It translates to CSVGDREYGYTF.

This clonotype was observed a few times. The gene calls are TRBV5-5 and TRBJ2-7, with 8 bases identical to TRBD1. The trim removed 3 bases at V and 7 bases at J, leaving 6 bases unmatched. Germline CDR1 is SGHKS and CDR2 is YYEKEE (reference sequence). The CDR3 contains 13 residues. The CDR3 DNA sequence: TGTGCCAGCAGCTCCCCAGGGGGCGGGGAGCAGTACTTC. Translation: CASSSPGGGEQYF.

CDR3 amino acids: CAISENEDSPLHF. CDR3 DNA: TGTGCCATCAGTGAGAACGAGGATTCACCCCTCCACTTT. This chain joins TRBV10-3 and TRBJ1-6; D gene unclear. The germline V and J ends were trimmed by 2 bases and 8 bases, with 7 bases remaining between them. Per germline, CDR1 ENHRY and CDR2 SYGVKD. The CDR3 runs 13 residues.

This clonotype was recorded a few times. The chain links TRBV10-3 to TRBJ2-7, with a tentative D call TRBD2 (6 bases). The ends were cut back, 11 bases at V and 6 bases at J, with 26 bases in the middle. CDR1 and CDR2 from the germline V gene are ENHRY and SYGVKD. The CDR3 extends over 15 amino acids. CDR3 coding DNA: TGTGCCGCCTCAAAGGACCGGGACTCACGAGGCGAGCAGTACTTC. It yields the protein CAASKDRDSRGEQYF.

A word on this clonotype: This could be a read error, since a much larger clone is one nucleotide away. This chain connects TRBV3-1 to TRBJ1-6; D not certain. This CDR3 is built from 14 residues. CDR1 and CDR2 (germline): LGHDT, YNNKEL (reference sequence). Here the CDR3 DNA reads TGTGCCAGCAGCCCGAGTTTTCCGAATTCACCCCCCCACTTT. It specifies CASSPSFPNSPPHF.

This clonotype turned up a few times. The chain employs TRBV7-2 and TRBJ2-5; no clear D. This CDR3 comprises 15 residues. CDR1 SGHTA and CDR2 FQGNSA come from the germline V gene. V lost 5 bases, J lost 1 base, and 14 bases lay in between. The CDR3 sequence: CASSPQTGLQETQYF. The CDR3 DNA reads TGTGCCAGCAGCCCCCAGACCGGCCTCCAAGAGACCCAGTACTTC.

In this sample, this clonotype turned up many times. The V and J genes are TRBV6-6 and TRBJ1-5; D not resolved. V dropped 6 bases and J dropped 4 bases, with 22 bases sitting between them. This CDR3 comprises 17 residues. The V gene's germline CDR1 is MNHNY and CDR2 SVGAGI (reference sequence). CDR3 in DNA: TGTGCCAGCAGCGAGCCGGCGGTTCAGACTAGTAATCAGCCCCAGCATTTT. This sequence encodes CASSEPAVQTSNQPQHF.

Here the CDR3 DNA reads TGCGCCAGCAGTGGGGGACTAGCGGGAAAGGAGACCCAGTACTTC. It is translated as CASSGGLAGKETQYF. The chain has TRBV10-1 and TRBJ2-5; 13 bases fit TRBD2. From germline, CDR1 is WNHNN and CDR2 SYGVQD (reference sequence). Trimming at V came to 4 bases and at J to 5 bases, leaving 4 bases not matched to a gene. CDR3 length: 15 residues.

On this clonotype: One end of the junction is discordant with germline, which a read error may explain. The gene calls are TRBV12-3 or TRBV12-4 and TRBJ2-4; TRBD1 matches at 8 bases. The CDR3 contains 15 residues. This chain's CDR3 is CASSFSRDRRHILYF. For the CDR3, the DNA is TGTGCCAGCAGTTTTTCCCGGGACAGGAGGCACATTCTGTACTTC.

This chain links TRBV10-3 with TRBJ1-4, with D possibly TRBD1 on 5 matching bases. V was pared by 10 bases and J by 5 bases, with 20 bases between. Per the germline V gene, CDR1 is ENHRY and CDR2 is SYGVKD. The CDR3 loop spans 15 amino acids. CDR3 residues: CATYAGKQENEKLFF. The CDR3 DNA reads TGTGCCACGTACGCAGGAAAACAGGAGAATGAAAAACTGTTTTTT.

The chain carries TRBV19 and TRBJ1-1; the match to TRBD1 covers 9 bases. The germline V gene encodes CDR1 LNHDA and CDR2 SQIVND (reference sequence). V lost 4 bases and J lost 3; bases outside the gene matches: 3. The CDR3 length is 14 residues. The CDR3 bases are TGTGCCAGTAGTACAACAGGGGGCGACACTGAAGCTTTCTTT. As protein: CASSTTGGDTEAFF.

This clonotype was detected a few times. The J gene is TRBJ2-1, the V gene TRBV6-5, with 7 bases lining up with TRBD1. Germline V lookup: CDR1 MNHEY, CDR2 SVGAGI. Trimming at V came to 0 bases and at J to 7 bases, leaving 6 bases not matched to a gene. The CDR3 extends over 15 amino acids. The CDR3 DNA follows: TGTGCCAGCAGTTACTCGTGGGACAGCGCAAATGAGCAGTTCTTC. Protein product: CASSYSWDSANEQFF.

In DNA form, the CDR3 reads TGTGCCAGCTCCCGGGACAGGGTTTCGGACGAGCAGTACTTC. It specifies CASSRDRVSDEQYF. This rearrangement joins TRBV7-2 to TRBJ2-4; 9 positions match TRBD1. The end of the DNA is better explained by TRBJ2-7, so the J call may be wrong. The CDR3 consists of 14 residues. The germline gives CDR1 SGHTA, CDR2 FQGNSA.

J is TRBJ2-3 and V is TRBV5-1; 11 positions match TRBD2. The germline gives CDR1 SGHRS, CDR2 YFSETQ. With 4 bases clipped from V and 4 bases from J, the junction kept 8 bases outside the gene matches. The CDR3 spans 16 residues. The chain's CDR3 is CASSLSGRALADTQYF. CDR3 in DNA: TGCGCCAGCAGCCTTAGCGGGAGGGCCCTCGCAGATACGCAGTATTTT.

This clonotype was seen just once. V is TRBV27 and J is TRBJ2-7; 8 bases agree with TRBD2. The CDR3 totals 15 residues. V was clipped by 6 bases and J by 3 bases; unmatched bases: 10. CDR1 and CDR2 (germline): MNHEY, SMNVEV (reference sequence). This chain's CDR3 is CASSPQVAGNYEQYF. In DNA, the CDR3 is TGTGCCAGCAGCCCCCAGGTAGCGGGAAACTACGAGCAGTACTTC.

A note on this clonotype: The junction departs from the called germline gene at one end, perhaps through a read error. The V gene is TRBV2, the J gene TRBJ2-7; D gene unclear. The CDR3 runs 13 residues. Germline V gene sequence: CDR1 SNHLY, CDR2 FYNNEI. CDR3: CASSRTAPYKQYF. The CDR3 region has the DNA TGTGCCAGCAGCCGAACGGCCCCCTACAAGCAGTACTTC.

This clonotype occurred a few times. CDR3 in DNA: TGTGCCATCAGTGAAGGGGCTAGCGGGAACTACGAGCAGTACTTC. It encodes CAISEGASGNYEQYF. The chain links TRBV10-3 to TRBJ2-7; TRBD2 matches 9 bases. Germline V gives CDR1 ENHRY, CDR2 SYGVKD. The CDR3 length is 15 residues. After removal of 3 bases from V and 3 bases from J, the junction contained 6 bases not matched to a gene.

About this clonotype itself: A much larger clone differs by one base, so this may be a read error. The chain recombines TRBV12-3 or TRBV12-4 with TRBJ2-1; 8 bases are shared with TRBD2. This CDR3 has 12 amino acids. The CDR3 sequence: CTSTSGTRAPFF. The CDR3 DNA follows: TGTACCAGCACCTCCGGGACTAGAGCGCCGTTCTTC.

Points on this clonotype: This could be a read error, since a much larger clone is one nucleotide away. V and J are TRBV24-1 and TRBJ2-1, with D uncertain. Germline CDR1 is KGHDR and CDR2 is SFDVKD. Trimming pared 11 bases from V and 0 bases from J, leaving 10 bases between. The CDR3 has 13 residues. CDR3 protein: CAIQQTSYNEQFF. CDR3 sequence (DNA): TGTGCCATACAGCAGACCTCCTACAATGAGCAGTTCTTC.

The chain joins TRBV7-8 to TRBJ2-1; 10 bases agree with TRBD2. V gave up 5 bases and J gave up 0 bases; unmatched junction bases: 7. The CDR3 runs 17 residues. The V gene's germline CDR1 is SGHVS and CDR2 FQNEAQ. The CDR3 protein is CASSDPGLAFSYNEQFF. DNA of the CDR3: TGTGCCAGCAGCGATCCGGGACTAGCGTTCTCCTACAATGAGCAGTTCTTC.

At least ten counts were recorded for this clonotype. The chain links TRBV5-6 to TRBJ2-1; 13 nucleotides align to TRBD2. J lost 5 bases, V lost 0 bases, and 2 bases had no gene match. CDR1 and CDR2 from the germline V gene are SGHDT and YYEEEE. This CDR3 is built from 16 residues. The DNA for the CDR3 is TGTGCCAGCAGCTTGGTAGGGACTAGCGGGAACAATGAGCAGTTCTTC. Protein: CASSLVGTSGNNEQFF.

This CDR3 is CASSVYGTDTQYF. Here the CDR3 DNA reads TGCGCCAGCAGCGTGTACGGGACAGATACGCAGTATTTT. The rearrangement links TRBV5-1 to TRBJ2-3; unclear D gene. CDR1 is SGHRS, CDR2 YFSETQ, per germline. The V end lost 4 bases, the J end lost 3 bases, and 9 bases lay between the germline ends. This CDR3 has 13 amino acids.

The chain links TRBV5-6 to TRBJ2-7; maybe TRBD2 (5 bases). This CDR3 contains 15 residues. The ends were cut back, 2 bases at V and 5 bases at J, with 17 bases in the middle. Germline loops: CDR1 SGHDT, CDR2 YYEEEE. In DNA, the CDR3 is TGTGCCAGCAGCTTATACGGGGAACGTGGCAACGAGCAGTACTTC. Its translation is CASSLYGERGNEQYF.

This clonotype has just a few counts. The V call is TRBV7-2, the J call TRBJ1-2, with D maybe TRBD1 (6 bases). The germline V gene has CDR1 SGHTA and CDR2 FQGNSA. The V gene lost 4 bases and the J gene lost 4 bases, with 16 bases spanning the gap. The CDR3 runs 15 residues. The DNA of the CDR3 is TGTGCCAGCAGCTACAGGACAGCTGGGTCCTATGGCTACACCTTC. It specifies CASSYRTAGSYGYTF.